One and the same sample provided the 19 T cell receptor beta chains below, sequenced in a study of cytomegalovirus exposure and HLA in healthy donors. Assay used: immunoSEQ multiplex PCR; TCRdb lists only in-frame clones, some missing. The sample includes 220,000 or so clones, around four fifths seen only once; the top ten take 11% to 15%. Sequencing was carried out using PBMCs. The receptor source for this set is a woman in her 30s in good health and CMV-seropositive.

In nucleotides, the CDR3 is TGTGCCAGCAGTCCGGGACAGGGTTACGAGCAGTACTTC. It yields the protein CASSPGQGYEQYF. V usage is TRBV27 and J usage is TRBJ2-7, with 9 bases identical to TRBD1. The CDR3 length is 13 residues. Looked up from germline, CDR1 is MNHEY and CDR2 is SMNVEV (reference sequence). V shed 5 bases, J shed 4 bases, and the junction held 3 bases outside the gene matches.

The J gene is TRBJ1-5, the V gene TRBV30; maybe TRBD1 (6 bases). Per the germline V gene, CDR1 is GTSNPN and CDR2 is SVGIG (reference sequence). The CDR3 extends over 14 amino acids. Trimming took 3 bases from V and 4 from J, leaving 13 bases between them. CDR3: CAWSQGPENQPQHF. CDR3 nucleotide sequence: TGTGCCTGGAGCCAGGGGCCCGAGAATCAGCCCCAGCATTTT.

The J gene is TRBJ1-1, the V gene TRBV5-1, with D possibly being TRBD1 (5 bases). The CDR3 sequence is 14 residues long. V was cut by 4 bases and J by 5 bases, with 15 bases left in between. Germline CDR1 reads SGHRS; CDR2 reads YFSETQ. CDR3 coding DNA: TGCGCCAGCAGCCGAACGACAGTATCTACTGAAGCTTTCTTT. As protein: CASSRTTVSTEAFF. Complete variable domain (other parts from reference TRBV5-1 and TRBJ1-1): KAGVTQTPRYLIKTRGQQVTLSCSPISGHRSVSWYQQTPGQGLQFLFEYFSETQRNKGNFPGRFSGRQFSNSRSEMNVSTLELGDSALYLCASSRTTVSTEAFFGQGTRLTVV.

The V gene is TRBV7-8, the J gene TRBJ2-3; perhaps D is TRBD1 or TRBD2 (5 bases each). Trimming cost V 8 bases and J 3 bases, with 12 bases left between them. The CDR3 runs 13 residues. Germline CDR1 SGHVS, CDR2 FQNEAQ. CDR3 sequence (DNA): TGTGCCAGCCTTAGTGGGGGTACAGATACGCAGTATTTT. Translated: CASLSGGTDTQYF.

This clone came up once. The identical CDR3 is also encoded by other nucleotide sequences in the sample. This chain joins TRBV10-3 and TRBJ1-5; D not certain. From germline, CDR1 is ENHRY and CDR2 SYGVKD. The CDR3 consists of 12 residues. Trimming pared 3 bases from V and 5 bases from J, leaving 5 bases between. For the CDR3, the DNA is TGTGCCATCAGTGATTCCGATCAGCCCCAGCATTTT. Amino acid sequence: CAISDSDQPQHF.

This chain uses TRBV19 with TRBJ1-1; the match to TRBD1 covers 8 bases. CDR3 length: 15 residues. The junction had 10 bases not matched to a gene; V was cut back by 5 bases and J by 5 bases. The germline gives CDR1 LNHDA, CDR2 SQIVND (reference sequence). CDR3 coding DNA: TGTGCCAGTAGTCGAAACCCCGACAGGGGAACTGAAGCTTTCTTT. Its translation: CASSRNPDRGTEAFF. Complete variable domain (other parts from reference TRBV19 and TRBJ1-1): DGGITQSPKYLFRKEGQNVTLSCEQNLNHDAMYWYRQDPGQGLRLIYYSQIVNDFQKGDIAEGYSVSREKKESFPLTVTSAQKNPTAFYLCASSRNPDRGTEAFFGQGTRLTVV.

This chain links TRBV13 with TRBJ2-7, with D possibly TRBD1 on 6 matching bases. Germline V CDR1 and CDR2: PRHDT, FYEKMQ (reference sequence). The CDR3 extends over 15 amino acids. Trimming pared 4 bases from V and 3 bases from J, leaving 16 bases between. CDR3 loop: CASSSRGAMDYEQYF. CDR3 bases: TGTGCCAGCAGCTCCAGGGGTGCCATGGACTACGAGCAGTACTTC.

The CDR3 bases are TGCGCCAGCAGCTTGGGGGACAGGGGGCAAGAGACCCAGTACTTC. It encodes CASSLGDRGQETQYF. V usage is TRBV5-1 and J usage is TRBJ2-5, with TRBD1 matching over 11 bases. V lost 0 bases to trimming and J lost 2 bases; unmatched junction nucleotides: 0. This CDR3 spans 15 amino acids. The germline V gene has CDR1 SGHRS and CDR2 YFSETQ.

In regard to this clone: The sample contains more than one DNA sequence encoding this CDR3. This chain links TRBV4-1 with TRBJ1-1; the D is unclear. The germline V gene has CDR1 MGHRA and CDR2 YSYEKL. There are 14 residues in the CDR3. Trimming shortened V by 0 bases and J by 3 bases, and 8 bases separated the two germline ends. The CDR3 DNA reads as TGCGCCAGCAGCCAAGATCTACAAGACACTGAAGCTTTCTTT. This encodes CASSQDLQDTEAFF.

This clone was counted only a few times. The DNA of the CDR3 is TGTGCCTGGGGGACAGGCTCCTACGAGCAGTACTTC. It yields the protein CAWGTGSYEQYF. The chain links TRBV30 to TRBJ2-7; 8 nucleotides line up with TRBD1. Germline values: CDR1 GTSNPN, CDR2 SVGIG (reference sequence). There are 12 residues in the CDR3. With V trimmed by 5 bases and J by 0 bases, 0 bases remained unmatched.

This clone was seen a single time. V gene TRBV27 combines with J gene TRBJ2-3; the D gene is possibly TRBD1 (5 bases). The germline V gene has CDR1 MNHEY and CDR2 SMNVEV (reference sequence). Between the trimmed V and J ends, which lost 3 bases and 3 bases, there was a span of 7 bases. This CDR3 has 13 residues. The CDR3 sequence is CASSFYRTDTQYF. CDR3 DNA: TGTGCCAGCAGTTTTTACAGGACAGATACGCAGTATTTT.

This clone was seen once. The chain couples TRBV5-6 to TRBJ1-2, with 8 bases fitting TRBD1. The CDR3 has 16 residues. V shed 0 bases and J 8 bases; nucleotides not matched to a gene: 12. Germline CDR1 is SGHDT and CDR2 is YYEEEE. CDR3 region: CASSLALDRVRGGYTF. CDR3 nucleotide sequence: TGTGCCAGCAGCTTGGCCCTGGACAGGGTACGTGGCGGCTACACCTTC.

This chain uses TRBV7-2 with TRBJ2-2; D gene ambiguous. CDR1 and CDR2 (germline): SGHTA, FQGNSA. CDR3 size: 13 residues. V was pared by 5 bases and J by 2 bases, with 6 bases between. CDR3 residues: CASSISNTGELFF. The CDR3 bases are TGTGCCAGCAGCATAAGTAACACCGGGGAGCTGTTTTTT.

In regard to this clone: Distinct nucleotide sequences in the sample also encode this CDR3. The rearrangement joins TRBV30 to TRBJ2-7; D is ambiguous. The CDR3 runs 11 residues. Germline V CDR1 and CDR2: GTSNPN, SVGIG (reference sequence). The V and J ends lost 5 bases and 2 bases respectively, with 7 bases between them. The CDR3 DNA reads TGTGCCTGGGGGCTCGCCTACGAGCAGTACTTC. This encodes CAWGLAYEQYF.

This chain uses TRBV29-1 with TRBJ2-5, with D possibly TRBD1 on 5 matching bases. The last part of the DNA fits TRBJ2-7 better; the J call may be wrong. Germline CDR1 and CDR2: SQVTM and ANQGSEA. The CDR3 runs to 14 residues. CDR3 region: CSVVHYPGIYEQYF. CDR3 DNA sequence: TGCAGCGTTGTTCACTACCCAGGGATCTACGAGCAGTACTTC.

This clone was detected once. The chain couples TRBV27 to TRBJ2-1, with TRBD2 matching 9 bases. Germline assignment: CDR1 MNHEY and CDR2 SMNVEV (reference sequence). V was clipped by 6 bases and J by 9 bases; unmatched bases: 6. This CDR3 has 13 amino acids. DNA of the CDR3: TGTGCCAGCAGGGGGACTAGCTTATCTGAGCAGTTCTTC. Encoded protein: CASRGTSLSEQFF.

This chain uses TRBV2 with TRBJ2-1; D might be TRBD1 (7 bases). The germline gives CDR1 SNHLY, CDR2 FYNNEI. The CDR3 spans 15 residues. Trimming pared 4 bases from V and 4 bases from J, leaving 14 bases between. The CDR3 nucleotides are TGTGCCAGCAGTGTGGAGGGGGCATCTTACAATGAGCAGTTCTTC. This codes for CASSVEGASYNEQFF.

CDR3 in DNA: TGTGCCAGCAGCCCCGCCGCGGGTGTTGCCACAGATACGCAGTATTTT. It codes for CASSPAAGVATDTQYF. This chain connects TRBV5-6 to TRBJ2-3; weak D call: TRBD2 (5 bases). CDR3 size: 16 residues. From germline, CDR1 is SGHDT and CDR2 YYEEEE. V lost 4 bases, J lost 2 bases, and 17 bases lay in between.

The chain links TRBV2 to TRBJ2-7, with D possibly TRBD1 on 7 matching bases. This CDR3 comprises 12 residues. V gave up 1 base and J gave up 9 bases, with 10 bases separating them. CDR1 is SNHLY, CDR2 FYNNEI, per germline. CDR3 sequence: CASSEGQGGQYF. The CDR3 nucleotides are TGTGCCAGCAGTGAAGGACAGGGAGGGCAGTACTTC.